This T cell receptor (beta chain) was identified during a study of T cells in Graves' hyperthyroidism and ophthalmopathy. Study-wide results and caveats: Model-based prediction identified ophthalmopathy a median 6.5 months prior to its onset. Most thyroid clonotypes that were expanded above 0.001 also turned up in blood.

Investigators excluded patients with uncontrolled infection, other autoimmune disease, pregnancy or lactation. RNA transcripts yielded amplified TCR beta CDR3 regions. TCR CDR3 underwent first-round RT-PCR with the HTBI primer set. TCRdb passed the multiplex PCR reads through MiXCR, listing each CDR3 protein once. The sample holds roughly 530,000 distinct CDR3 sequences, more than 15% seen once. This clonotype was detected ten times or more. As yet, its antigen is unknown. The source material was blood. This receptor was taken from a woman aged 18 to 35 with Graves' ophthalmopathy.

The CDR3 nucleotides are TGTGCCAGCAGCTTGAAAGGGGGCGAGGAGACCCAGTACTTC. Translating gives CASSLKGGEETQYF. The rearrangement joins TRBV5-6 to TRBJ2-5, with 7 bases that match TRBD1. Losses at the gene ends were 1 base for V and 5 bases for J; bases not matched to a gene: 5. The CDR3 totals 14 residues. Looked up from germline, CDR1 is SGHDT and CDR2 is YYEEEE.